This TCR beta chain comes out of a study of shared clonotypes between healthy human individuals. General observations from the study: Compared with memory subsets, naive subsets generally had larger estimated richness.

Concerning this clone: What it binds is not known.

CD45RO-negative, CCR7-selected cells formed the naive CD8 fraction, which excluded terminally differentiated effector memory CD45RA+ cells. Here immunoSEQ multiplex PCR was the method, and the copy in TCRdb shows in-frame clones only, minus some. Of about 820,000 clones in the sample, approximately 92% were seen once. V lost 2 bases and J lost 8, with 9 bases in between. The V gene's germline CDR1 is SEHNR and CDR2 FQNEAQ (reference sequence). The CDR3 is 12 amino acids. The sample consisted of naive CD8+ T cells sorted from blood. This clonotype was sampled from a man between 25 and 39 years old in good health. The chain links TRBV7-9 to TRBJ1-2; D may be TRBD1 (5 bases). The DNA of the CDR3 is TGTGCCAGCAGCTTAAAGGGGAAGGGCTACACCTTC. It translates to CASSLKGKGYTF.